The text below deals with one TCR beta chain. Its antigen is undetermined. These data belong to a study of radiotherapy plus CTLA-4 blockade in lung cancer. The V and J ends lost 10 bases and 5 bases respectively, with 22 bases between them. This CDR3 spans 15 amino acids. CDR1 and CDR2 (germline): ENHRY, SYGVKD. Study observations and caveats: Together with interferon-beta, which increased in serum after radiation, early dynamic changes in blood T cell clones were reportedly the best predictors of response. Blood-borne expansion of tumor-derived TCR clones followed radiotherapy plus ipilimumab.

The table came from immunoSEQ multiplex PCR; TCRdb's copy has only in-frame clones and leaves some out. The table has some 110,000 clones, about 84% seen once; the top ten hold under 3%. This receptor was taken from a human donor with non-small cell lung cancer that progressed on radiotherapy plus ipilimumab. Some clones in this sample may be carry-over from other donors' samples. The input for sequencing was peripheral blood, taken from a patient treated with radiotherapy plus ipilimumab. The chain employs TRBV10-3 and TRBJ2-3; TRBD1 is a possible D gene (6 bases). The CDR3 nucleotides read TGTGCCACGACCCCGGGACATGAGCGAGGAGATACGCAGTATTTT. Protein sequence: CATTPGHERGDTQYF.